These T cell receptor beta chains were read from a single sample in a study of T cells after yellow fever vaccination. TCRdb re-derived calls from the 5' RACE reads in MiXCR, one entry per CDR3 protein. The sample carries 450,000 to 550,000 distinct CDR3 sequences, 19% recorded once. This specimen was PBMCs, taken 15 days after the yellow fever booster vaccination. These receptors all come from a man aged 25 to 40 who received the YFV17D yellow fever vaccine. Each CDR3 is given with its conserved first and last residue. Each record gives: D gene, V gene, clone size, J gene, CDR3 protein, CDR3 DNA. The D gene is left open where the match is weak. The size field is filled for only some rows; it gives once, few, many or a size class.

>TRBD2|TRBV20-1|few|TRBJ2-3
CSARDLGTSGFTDTQYF
TGCAGTGCTAGAGATCTGGGGACTAGCGGATTCACAGATACGCAGTATTTT
>TRBD1|TRBV10-3|-|TRBJ1-6
CAIRGQGGSPLHF
TGTGCCATCAGGGGACAGGGAGGTTCACCCCTCCACTTT
>TRBD2|TRBV20-1|few|TRBJ2-1
CSALTSGRSNEQFF
TGCAGTGCCCTGACTAGCGGGAGATCGAATGAGCAGTTCTTC
>TRBD2|TRBV10-3|few|TRBJ2-5
CAIMSGVGETQYF
TGTGCCATCATGAGCGGGGTAGGGGAGACCCAGTACTTC
>-|TRBV5-1|few|TRBJ2-2
CASSLPGSWELFF
TGCGCCAGCAGCTTGCCCGGGTCATGGGAGCTGTTTTTT
>-|TRBV10-3|few|TRBJ2-2
CAIGQGANTGELFF
TGTGCCATCGGTCAAGGGGCGAACACCGGGGAGCTGTTTTTT
>-|TRBV29-1|few|TRBJ2-7
CSVDAGTAYEQYF
TGCAGCGTTGACGCGGGGACGGCTTACGAGCAGTACTTC
>-|TRBV7-2|-|TRBJ2-5
CASSPDSSRETQYF
TGTGCCAGCAGCCCGGACAGCTCTAGGGAGACCCAGTACTTC
>TRBD2|TRBV7-9|few|TRBJ2-2
CASSMGLAGELFF
TGTGCCAGCAGCATGGGACTAGCCGGGGAGCTGTTTTTT
>-|TRBV5-5|-|TRBJ2-5
CASSRKDSQETQYF
TGTGCCAGCAGCCGCAAGGACAGCCAAGAGACCCAGTACTTC
>TRBD2|TRBV20-1|few|TRBJ2-1
CSARGSGTLNDEQFF
TGCAGTGCTAGAGGTAGCGGGACGCTTAATGATGAGCAGTTCTTC
>-|TRBV5-5|-|TRBJ2-2
CASSLAEGELFF
TGTGCCAGCAGCTTGGCGGAGGGGGAGCTGTTTTTT
>-|TRBV7-9|-|TRBJ1-1
CASSLGGGLGTEAFF
TGTGCCAGCAGCTTAGGAGGTGGGCTGGGAACTGAAGCTTTCTTT
>-|TRBV5-1|few|TRBJ2-5
CASSLGRNWETQYF
TGCGCCAGCAGCTTGGGAAGGAACTGGGAGACCCAGTACTTC
>TRBD2|TRBV6-1|-|TRBJ2-1
CASSPGRGAYNEQFF
TGTGCCAGCAGCCCAGGGAGGGGAGCCTACAATGAGCAGTTCTTC
>TRBD2|TRBV12-3/TRBV12-4|-|TRBJ2-3
CASSLSGSGRRRSTDTQYF
TGTGCCAGCAGTTTATCGGGCAGCGGGAGGCGGCGTAGCACAGATACGCAGTATTTT